The present TCR beta chain was sequenced within a study of T-cell reconstitution after alpha-beta-depleted transplantation in children. Study-level findings and limits: Some patients owed their high day-60 TCRbeta diversity to surviving recipient T cells and thymic progenitors. Newly made T cells mostly supplied T-cell counts and diversity one year after transplant. About two months after transplant, alpha-beta T cells reportedly came from several hundred expanded graft clones.

Preparation of the TCRbeta library was carried out with unique molecular identifiers. TCRdb reanalysed the PCR reads using MiXCR and keeps one entry per CDR3 protein. The repertoire holds around 100,000 distinct CDR3 sequences, with 10% as singletons. This clonotype turned up a few times. Its antigen remains unknown. J lost 5 bases, V lost 2 bases, and 18 bases had no gene match. Germline V gene data show CDR1 as SGHRS and CDR2 as YFSETQ. This CDR3 spans 18 amino acids. The rearrangement uses TRBV5-1 and TRBJ2-5, with 7 bases lining up with TRBD1. The receptor's source is a boy aged 2 to 10 with acute lymphoblastic leukemia, due to receive a stem cell transplant. The sequences come from PBMCs, collected before TCRalphabeta/CD19-depleted stem cell transplant. This CDR3 reads CASSLGSSLGGRRETQYF. The CDR3 DNA reads TGCGCCAGCAGCTTAGGGTCGTCTTTAGGGGGCAGAAGGGAGACCCAGTACTTC. Supplemented by reference TRBV5-1 and TRBJ2-5, the full variable domain reads KAGVTQTPRYLIKTRGQQVTLSCSPISGHRSVSWYQQTPGQGLQFLFEYFSETQRNKGNFPGRFSGRQFSNSRSEMNVSTLELGDSALYLCASSLGSSLGGRRETQYFGPGTRLLVL.